Listed below are T cell receptor beta chains from one sample, sequenced in a study of identical twins. TCRdb independently ran MiXCR on the 5' RACE reads; one entry per CDR3 protein. In the table there are approximately 500,000 distinct CDR3 sequences, approximately 24% of which are singletons. This same sample was also taken into another study, of T cells expressing NK-cell markers.

Sequences were obtained from CD4+ T cells sorted from blood. These receptors all stem from a woman aged 18-35 years in good health. Both conserved end residues are part of each CDR3. Fields, in order: J gene, clone size, V gene, CDR3 protein. Rows give clone size only sometimes, using once, few, many, or a class for an expanded clone.

j_call: TRBJ2-7
clone_size: -
v_call: TRBV9
cdr3_aa: CASSVEVTGYNEQYF

j_call: TRBJ2-5
clone_size: -
v_call: TRBV7-2
cdr3_aa: CASGWGSRETQYF

j_call: TRBJ1-2
clone_size: many
v_call: TRBV12-3/TRBV12-4
cdr3_aa: CASSSDSFYGYTF

j_call: TRBJ1-4
clone_size: -
v_call: TRBV6-1
cdr3_aa: CASARTVNEKLFF

j_call: TRBJ2-3
clone_size: -
v_call: TRBV7-9
cdr3_aa: CASSLRSVPTDTQYF

j_call: TRBJ2-2
clone_size: once
v_call: TRBV20-1
cdr3_aa: CSASTGGNTGELFF

j_call: TRBJ2-7
clone_size: -
v_call: TRBV5-5
cdr3_aa: CASRPAGTGVHEQYF

j_call: TRBJ1-2
clone_size: few
v_call: TRBV5-1
cdr3_aa: CASSLTGDSNYGYTF

j_call: TRBJ1-1
clone_size: -
v_call: TRBV20-1
cdr3_aa: CSASRGDTEAFF

j_call: TRBJ2-7
clone_size: -
v_call: TRBV20-1
cdr3_aa: CSAVAGTFYEQYF

j_call: TRBJ1-1
clone_size: many
v_call: TRBV9
cdr3_aa: CASSPNLPGGTEAFF

j_call: TRBJ1-1
clone_size: few
v_call: TRBV18
cdr3_aa: CASSEDENTEAFF

j_call: TRBJ1-6
clone_size: -
v_call: TRBV3-1
cdr3_aa: CASSQDSDKLHF

j_call: TRBJ2-1
clone_size: few
v_call: TRBV5-8
cdr3_aa: CASSLGGSLSYNEQFF

j_call: TRBJ1-5
clone_size: few
v_call: TRBV15
cdr3_aa: CATREGVNQPQHF

j_call: TRBJ2-7
clone_size: -
v_call: TRBV19
cdr3_aa: CASTDRGGNYEQYF

j_call: TRBJ2-1
clone_size: -
v_call: TRBV20-1
cdr3_aa: CSARNPGADEQFF

j_call: TRBJ2-1
clone_size: -
v_call: TRBV12-3/TRBV12-4
cdr3_aa: CASSFRVLNEQFF

j_call: TRBJ2-1
clone_size: few
v_call: TRBV27
cdr3_aa: CASSLYHNEQFF

j_call: TRBJ2-4
clone_size: -
v_call: TRBV7-2
cdr3_aa: CASSGGRGAKNIQYF

j_call: TRBJ1-1
clone_size: -
v_call: TRBV10-2
cdr3_aa: CASSQIRGADTEAFF

j_call: TRBJ1-1
clone_size: many
v_call: TRBV29-1
cdr3_aa: CSGERTNTEAFF

j_call: TRBJ2-7
clone_size: -
v_call: TRBV6-1
cdr3_aa: CASSKYRRASSYEQYF

j_call: TRBJ1-2
clone_size: many
v_call: TRBV29-1
cdr3_aa: CSVEDPFDGYGYTF

j_call: TRBJ1-5
clone_size: few
v_call: TRBV5-1
cdr3_aa: CASSPDGGYQPQHF

j_call: TRBJ2-1
clone_size: few
v_call: TRBV12-3/TRBV12-4
cdr3_aa: CASSPRGEAGEQFF

j_call: TRBJ2-1
clone_size: -
v_call: TRBV20-1
cdr3_aa: CSAPLVAYNEQFF

j_call: TRBJ2-3
clone_size: -
v_call: TRBV20-1
cdr3_aa: CSALRTQYF

j_call: TRBJ2-3
clone_size: few
v_call: TRBV7-2
cdr3_aa: CASSLRRASETDTQYF

j_call: TRBJ1-1
clone_size: few
v_call: TRBV6-5
cdr3_aa: CASSYSFTFNTEAFF

j_call: TRBJ1-2
clone_size: -
v_call: TRBV6-2/TRBV6-3
cdr3_aa: CASSSEPGQLNYGYTF

j_call: TRBJ1-2
clone_size: few
v_call: TRBV6-5
cdr3_aa: CASIKPGKGYTF

j_call: TRBJ2-1
clone_size: -
v_call: TRBV29-1
cdr3_aa: CSAEGSFRYNEQFF

j_call: TRBJ2-3
clone_size: few
v_call: TRBV7-8
cdr3_aa: CASSYPAGDTDTQYF

j_call: TRBJ2-2
clone_size: -
v_call: TRBV2
cdr3_aa: CATAATGELFF

j_call: TRBJ2-5
clone_size: few
v_call: TRBV5-5
cdr3_aa: CASSPGQAGETQYF

j_call: TRBJ2-7
clone_size: few
v_call: TRBV6-1
cdr3_aa: CASRGAGRYEQYF

j_call: TRBJ2-4
clone_size: -
v_call: TRBV7-8
cdr3_aa: CASSLAPGLAFAKNIQYF

j_call: TRBJ1-2
clone_size: -
v_call: TRBV4-3
cdr3_aa: CASSLDLRDRVFGYTF

j_call: TRBJ2-1
clone_size: -
v_call: TRBV7-7
cdr3_aa: CASSPLPRESEQFF

j_call: TRBJ2-6
clone_size: -
v_call: TRBV15
cdr3_aa: CATSRAAGAGANVLTF

j_call: TRBJ2-4
clone_size: -
v_call: TRBV6-1
cdr3_aa: CASIGWDSGVAKNIQYF

j_call: TRBJ1-1
clone_size: -
v_call: TRBV6-5
cdr3_aa: CASSYGRIRAMNTEAFF

j_call: TRBJ2-1
clone_size: few
v_call: TRBV7-9
cdr3_aa: CASSLMAGHSYNEQFF

j_call: TRBJ2-7
clone_size: -
v_call: TRBV6-1
cdr3_aa: CASIRERSYEQYF

j_call: TRBJ2-1
clone_size: -
v_call: TRBV25-1
cdr3_aa: CASSHPGTHEQFF

j_call: TRBJ2-3
clone_size: -
v_call: TRBV20-1
cdr3_aa: CSASGPIGSRDTQYF

j_call: TRBJ2-5
clone_size: few
v_call: TRBV29-1
cdr3_aa: CSVLPSSGVQETQYF

j_call: TRBJ2-7
clone_size: many
v_call: TRBV7-8
cdr3_aa: CASSPHGAAVSYEQYF

j_call: TRBJ2-7
clone_size: -
v_call: TRBV6-1
cdr3_aa: CASSPRYGLSYEQYF

j_call: TRBJ1-2
clone_size: few
v_call: TRBV5-5
cdr3_aa: CASSLEDRGRSGYTF

j_call: TRBJ2-2
clone_size: -
v_call: TRBV10-1
cdr3_aa: CASSDGLAGVTRRTGELFF

j_call: TRBJ2-7
clone_size: -
v_call: TRBV4-2
cdr3_aa: CASSQEEGSGGREQYF

j_call: TRBJ2-5
clone_size: few
v_call: TRBV6-2/TRBV6-3
cdr3_aa: CASSYRLTRGSVETQYF

j_call: TRBJ2-2
clone_size: -
v_call: TRBV9
cdr3_aa: CASSVMSGSFSGELFF

j_call: TRBJ2-2
clone_size: -
v_call: TRBV6-1
cdr3_aa: CASSPQQGGTGELFF

j_call: TRBJ2-3
clone_size: -
v_call: TRBV30
cdr3_aa: CAWSTFDPLAGRRDTQYF

j_call: TRBJ1-1
clone_size: few
v_call: TRBV20-1
cdr3_aa: CSALAGQNTEAFF